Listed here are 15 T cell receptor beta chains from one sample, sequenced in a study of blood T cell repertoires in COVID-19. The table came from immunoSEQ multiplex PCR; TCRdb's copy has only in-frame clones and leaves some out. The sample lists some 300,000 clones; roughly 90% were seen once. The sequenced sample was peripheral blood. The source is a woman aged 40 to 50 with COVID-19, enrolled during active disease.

CDR3 sequence reads: CASSSRTDSYEQYF. CDR3 in DNA: TGTGCCAGCAGTTCTCGGACAGACTCCTACGAGCAGTACTTC. The chain couples TRBV27 to TRBJ2-7; the D gene is possibly TRBD1 (6 bases). V was cut by 4 bases and J by 0 bases, with 10 bases left in between. Germline CDR1 and CDR2: MNHEY and SMNVEV (reference sequence). This CDR3 is built from 14 residues.

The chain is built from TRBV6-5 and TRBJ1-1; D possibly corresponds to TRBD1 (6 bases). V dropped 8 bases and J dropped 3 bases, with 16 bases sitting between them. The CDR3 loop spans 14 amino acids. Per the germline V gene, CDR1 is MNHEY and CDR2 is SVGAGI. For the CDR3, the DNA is TGTGCCAGCCTTATAGGGGGGGGGTACACTGAAGCTTTCTTT. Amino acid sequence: CASLIGGGYTEAFF.

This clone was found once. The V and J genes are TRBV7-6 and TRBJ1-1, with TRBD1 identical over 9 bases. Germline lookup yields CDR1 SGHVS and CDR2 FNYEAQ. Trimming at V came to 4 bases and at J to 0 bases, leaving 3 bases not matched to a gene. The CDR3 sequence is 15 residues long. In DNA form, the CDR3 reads TGTGCCAGCAGCTCTCGACAGGGGGTGAACACTGAAGCTTTCTTT. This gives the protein CASSSRQGVNTEAFF.

The CDR3 is CASSHMGQGRNEQFF. In nucleotides, the CDR3 is TGCGCCAGCAGCCATATGGGACAAGGTAGGAATGAGCAGTTCTTC. The V and J genes are TRBV4-1 and TRBJ2-1, with a weak D call TRBD1 (6 bases). The germline CDR1 and CDR2 sequences are MGHRA and YSYEKL. Trimming removed 3 bases at V and 7 bases at J, with 16 bases between. The CDR3 length is 15 residues.

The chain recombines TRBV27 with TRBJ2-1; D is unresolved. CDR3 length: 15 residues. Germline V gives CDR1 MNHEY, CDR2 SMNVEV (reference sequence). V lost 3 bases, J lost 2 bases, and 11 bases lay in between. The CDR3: CASSLVSETYNEQFF. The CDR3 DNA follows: TGTGCCAGCAGTTTGGTCTCAGAAACCTACAATGAGCAGTTCTTC.

The CDR3 DNA is TGTGCCAGCAGTTACTCGCCAGGGCGGTTCACTGAAGCTTTCTTT. This translates into CASSYSPGRFTEAFF. The chain links TRBV6-2 or TRBV6-3 to TRBJ1-1, with TRBD1 as a possible D gene (5 bases). The CDR3 loop spans 15 amino acids. V was cut by 0 bases and J by 4 bases, with 12 bases left in between. CDR1 and CDR2 (germline): MNHEY, SVGEGT.

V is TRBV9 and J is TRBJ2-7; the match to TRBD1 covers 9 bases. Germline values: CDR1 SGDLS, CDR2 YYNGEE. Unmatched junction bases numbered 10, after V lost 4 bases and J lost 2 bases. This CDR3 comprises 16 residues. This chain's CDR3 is CASSLQSGTGTYEQYF. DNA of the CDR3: TGTGCCAGCAGCCTACAATCCGGGACAGGGACCTACGAGCAGTACTTC.

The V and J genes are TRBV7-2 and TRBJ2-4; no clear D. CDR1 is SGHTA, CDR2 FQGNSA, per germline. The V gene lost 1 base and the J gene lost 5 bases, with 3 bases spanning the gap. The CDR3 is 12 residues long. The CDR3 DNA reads TGTGCCAGCAGCTTAGGGCAAAACATTCAGTACTTC. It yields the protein CASSLGQNIQYF.

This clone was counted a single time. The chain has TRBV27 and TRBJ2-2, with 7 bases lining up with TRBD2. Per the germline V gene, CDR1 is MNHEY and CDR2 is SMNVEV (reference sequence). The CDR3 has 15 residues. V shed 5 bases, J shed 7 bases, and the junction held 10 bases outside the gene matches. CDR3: CASSPLGREHGELFF. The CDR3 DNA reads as TGTGCCAGCAGTCCCCTTGGGCGGGAGCACGGGGAGCTGTTTTTT.

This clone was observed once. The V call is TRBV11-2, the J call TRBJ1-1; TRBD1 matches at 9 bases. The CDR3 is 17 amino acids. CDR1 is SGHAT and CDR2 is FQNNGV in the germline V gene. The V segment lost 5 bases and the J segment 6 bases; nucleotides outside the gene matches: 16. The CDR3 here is CASSIGTGSFMWSEAFF. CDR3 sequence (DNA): TGTGCCAGCAGCATCGGGACAGGGAGTTTTATGTGGTCTGAAGCTTTCTTT.

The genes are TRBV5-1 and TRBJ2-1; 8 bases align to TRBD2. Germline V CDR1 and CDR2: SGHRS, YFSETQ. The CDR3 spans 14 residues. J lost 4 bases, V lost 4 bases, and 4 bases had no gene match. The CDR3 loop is CASSAGTSYNEQFF. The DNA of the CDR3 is TGCGCCAGCAGCGCCGGGACTAGTTACAATGAGCAGTTCTTC.

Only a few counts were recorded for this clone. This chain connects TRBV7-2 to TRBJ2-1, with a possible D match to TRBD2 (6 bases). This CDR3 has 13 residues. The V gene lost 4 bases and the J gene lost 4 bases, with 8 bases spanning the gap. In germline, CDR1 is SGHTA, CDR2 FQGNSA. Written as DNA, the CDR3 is TGTGCCAGCAGCTGGAGGGCATACAATGAGCAGTTCTTC. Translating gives CASSWRAYNEQFF.

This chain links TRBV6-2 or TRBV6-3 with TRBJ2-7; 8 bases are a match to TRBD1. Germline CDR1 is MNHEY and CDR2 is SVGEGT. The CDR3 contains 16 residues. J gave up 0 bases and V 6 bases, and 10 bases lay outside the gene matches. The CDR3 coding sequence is TGTGCCAGCAGCCGAACCCGACAGGGGATCTCCTACGAGCAGTACTTC. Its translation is CASSRTRQGISYEQYF.

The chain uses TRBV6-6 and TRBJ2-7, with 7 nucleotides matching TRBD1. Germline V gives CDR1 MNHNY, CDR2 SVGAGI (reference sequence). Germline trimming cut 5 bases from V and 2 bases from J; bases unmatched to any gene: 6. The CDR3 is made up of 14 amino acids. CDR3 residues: CASSVTGETYEQYF. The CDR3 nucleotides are TGTGCCAGCAGTGTAACAGGGGAAACCTACGAGCAGTACTTC.

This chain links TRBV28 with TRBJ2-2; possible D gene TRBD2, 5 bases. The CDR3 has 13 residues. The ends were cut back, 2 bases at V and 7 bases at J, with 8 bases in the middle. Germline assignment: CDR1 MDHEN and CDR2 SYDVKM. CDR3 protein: CASSLDAGGELFF. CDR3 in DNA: TGTGCCAGCAGTTTAGACGCGGGCGGGGAGCTGTTTTTT.